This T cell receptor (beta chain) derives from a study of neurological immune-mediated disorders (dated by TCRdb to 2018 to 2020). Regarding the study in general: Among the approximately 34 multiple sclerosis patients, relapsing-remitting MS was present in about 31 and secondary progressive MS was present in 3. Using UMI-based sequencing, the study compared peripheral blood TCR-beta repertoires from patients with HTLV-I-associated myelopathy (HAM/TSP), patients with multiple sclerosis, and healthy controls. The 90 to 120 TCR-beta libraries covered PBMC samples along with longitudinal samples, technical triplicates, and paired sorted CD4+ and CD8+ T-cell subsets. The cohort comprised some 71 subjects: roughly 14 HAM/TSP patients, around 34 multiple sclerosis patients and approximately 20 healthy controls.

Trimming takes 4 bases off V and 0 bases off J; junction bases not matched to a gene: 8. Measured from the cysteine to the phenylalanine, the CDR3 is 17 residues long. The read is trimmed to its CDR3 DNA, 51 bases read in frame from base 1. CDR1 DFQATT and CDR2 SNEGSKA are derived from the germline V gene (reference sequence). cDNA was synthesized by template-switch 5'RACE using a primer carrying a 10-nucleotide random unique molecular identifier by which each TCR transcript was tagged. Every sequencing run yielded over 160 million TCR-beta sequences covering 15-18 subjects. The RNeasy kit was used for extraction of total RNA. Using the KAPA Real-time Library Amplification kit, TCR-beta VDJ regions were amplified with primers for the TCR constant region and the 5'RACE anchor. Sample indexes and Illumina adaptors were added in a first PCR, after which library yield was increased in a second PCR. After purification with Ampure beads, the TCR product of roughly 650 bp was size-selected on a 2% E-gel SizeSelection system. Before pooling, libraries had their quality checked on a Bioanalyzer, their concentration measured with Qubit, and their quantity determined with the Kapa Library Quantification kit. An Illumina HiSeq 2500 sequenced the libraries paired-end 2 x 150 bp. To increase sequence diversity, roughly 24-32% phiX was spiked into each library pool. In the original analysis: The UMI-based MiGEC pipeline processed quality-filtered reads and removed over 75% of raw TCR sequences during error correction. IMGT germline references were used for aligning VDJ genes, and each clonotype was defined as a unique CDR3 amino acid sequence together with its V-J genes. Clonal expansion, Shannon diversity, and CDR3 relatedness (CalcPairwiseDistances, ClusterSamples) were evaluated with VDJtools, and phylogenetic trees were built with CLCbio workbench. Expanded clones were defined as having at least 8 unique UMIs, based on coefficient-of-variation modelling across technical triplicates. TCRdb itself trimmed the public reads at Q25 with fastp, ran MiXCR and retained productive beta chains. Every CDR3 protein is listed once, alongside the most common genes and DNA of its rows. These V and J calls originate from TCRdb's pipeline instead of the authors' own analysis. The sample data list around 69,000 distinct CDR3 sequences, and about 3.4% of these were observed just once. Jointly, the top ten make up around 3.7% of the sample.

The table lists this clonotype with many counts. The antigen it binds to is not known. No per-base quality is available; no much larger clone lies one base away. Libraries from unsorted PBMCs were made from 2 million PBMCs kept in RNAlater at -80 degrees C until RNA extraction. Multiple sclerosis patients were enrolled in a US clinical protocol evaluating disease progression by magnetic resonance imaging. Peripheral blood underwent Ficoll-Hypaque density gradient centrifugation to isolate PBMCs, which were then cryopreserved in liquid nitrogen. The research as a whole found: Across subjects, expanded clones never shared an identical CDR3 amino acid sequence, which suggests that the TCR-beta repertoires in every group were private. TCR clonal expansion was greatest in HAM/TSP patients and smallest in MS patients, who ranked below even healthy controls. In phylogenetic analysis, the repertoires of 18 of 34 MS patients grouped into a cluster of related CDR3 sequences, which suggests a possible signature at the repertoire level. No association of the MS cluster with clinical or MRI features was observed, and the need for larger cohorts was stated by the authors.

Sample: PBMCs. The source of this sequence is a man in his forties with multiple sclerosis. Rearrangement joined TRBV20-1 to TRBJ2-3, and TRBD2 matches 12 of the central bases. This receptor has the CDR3 CSATTSGRGGSTDTQYF. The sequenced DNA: TGCAGTGCTACGACTAGCGGGAGAGGGGGAAGCACAGATACGCAGTATTTT.